This is a list of T cell receptor beta chains from one sample in a study of Ad26.COV2.S vaccination and SARS-CoV-2 variants. Using immunoSEQ multiplex PCR, the repertoire was profiled, and TCRdb retains in-frame clones only, with some absent. The sample has 410,000 or so clones; around 90% are singletons. The specimen was peripheral blood, collected in a trial of Ad26.COV2.S vaccine versus placebo. The receptor set was obtained from a person aged 18-60 years who received the Ad26.COV2.S COVID-19 vaccine or a placebo. CDR3s include the opening cysteine and the closing phenylalanine or tryptophan. D genes are given only for firm matches.

v_gene,len,j_gene,d_gene,CDR3aa,CDR3nt
TRBV4-1,15,TRBJ1-2,-,CASSRSPGANYGYTF,TGCGCCAGCAGCCGGTCCCCAGGGGCTAACTATGGCTACACCTTC
TRBV18,13,TRBJ2-1,-,CASSSGLEDEQFF,TGTGCCAGCTCAAGCGGGTTGGAGGATGAGCAGTTCTTC
TRBV19,17,TRBJ2-3,TRBD2,CASSITSGGTSTDTQYF,TGTGCCAGTAGTATAACTAGCGGGGGAACTAGCACAGATACGCAGTATTTT
TRBV19,15,TRBJ2-3,-,CASSIGGRHTDTQYF,TGTGCCAGTAGTATAGGGGGCAGGCACACAGATACGCAGTATTTT
TRBV7-2,13,TRBJ2-2,TRBD2,CAILSGSTGELFF,TGTGCCATCCTTAGCGGGAGTACCGGGGAGCTGTTTTTT
TRBV7-9,15,TRBJ1-6,TRBD1,CASSQGTGGDSPLHF,TGTGCCAGCAGCCAAGGGACAGGGGGTGACTCACCCCTCCACTTT
TRBV30,14,TRBJ2-7,TRBD1,CAGAKGQLFYEQYF,TGTGCGGGGGCGAAGGGACAGTTGTTCTACGAGCAGTACTTC
TRBV30,13,TRBJ1-1,-,CAWSSWPHTEAFF,TGTGCCTGGAGTTCTTGGCCGCACACTGAAGCTTTCTTT
TRBV2,13,TRBJ1-1,TRBD1,CASSPQGGTEAFF,TGTGCCAGCAGCCCTCAGGGGGGCACTGAAGCTTTCTTT
TRBV28,14,TRBJ1-4,-,CASSLGGQGEKLFF,TGTGCCAGCAGTTTAGGGGGGCAGGGTGAAAAACTGTTTTTT